This entry lists 7 T cell receptor beta chains sequenced from one sample in a study of T cells after yellow fever vaccination. TCRdb called the 5' RACE reads again in MiXCR, with one record for every CDR3 protein. The table shows 280,000 or so distinct CDR3 sequences, with roughly 8.7% occurring only once. This material consisted of CD4+ T cells sorted from PBMCs, taken 5 days after the yellow fever booster vaccination. The receptors shown here come from a man aged 18-30 years who received the YFV17D yellow fever vaccine.

This clonotype was seen repeatedly, ten times or more. J is TRBJ1-1 and V is TRBV18; no definite D call. The CDR3 consists of 15 residues. V lost 3 bases and J 8 bases, leaving 19 bases between the germline ends. Germline V gene sequence: CDR1 KGHSH, CDR2 LQKENI. CDR3 DNA: TGTGCCAGCTCACCTTCCTTTCCAGGCCGCCGAGAAGCTTTCTTT. Translation gives CASSPSFPGRREAFF.

This clonotype has just a few counts. The chain combines TRBV15 with TRBJ2-3; 10 bases map to TRBD2. CDR1 is LNHNV, CDR2 YYDKDF, per germline (reference sequence). This CDR3 has 16 amino acids. V shed 3 bases and J 2 bases; nucleotides not matched to a gene: 5. The CDR3 sequence is CATSRELAGYTDTQYF. The CDR3 nucleotides read TGTGCCACCAGCAGGGAACTAGCGGGGTACACAGATACGCAGTATTTT.

This rearrangement joins TRBV6-6 to TRBJ2-3, with no clear D. V lost 6 bases and J lost 3, with 7 bases in between. Germline V CDR1 and CDR2: MNHNY, SVGAGI (reference sequence). The CDR3 consists of 12 residues. The CDR3 DNA is TGTGCCAGCAGCCGACGGACAGATACGCAGTATTTT. Encoded protein: CASSRRTDTQYF.

The chain recombines TRBV20-1 with TRBJ1-2; D gene ambiguous. This CDR3 contains 10 residues. CDR1 and CDR2 (germline): DFQATT, SNEGSKA (reference sequence). Trimming pared 7 bases from V and 0 bases from J, leaving 3 bases between. CDR3 region: CSGTNYGYTF. Here the CDR3 DNA reads TGCAGTGGGACTAACTATGGCTACACCTTC.

J is TRBJ2-1 and V is TRBV3-1; no firm D call. The germline V and J ends were trimmed by 6 bases and 3 bases, with 9 bases remaining between them. Germline-derived CDR1 and CDR2 are LGHDT and YNNKEL (reference sequence). The CDR3 contains 13 residues. CDR3 in DNA: TGTGCCAGCAGTCAGATAAGCTACAATGAGCAGTTCTTC. Translation: CASSQISYNEQFF.

The chain links TRBV4-2 to TRBJ2-3; D might be TRBD1 (6 bases). The germline V gene encodes CDR1 LGHNA and CDR2 YNFKEQ. The CDR3 contains 16 residues. V shed 0 bases and J shed 2 bases, with 12 bases lying between them. In nucleotides, the CDR3 is TGTGCCAGCAGCCAAGATAGGGGGAAACCCACAGATACGCAGTATTTT. Translating it yields CASSQDRGKPTDTQYF.

This clonotype came up a few times. The chain carries TRBV20-1 and TRBJ2-3, with D tentatively TRBD1 (6 bases). Germline CDR1 is DFQATT and CDR2 is SNEGSKA (reference sequence). CDR3 length equals 14 residues. Trimming cost V 4 bases and J 2 bases, with 13 bases left between them. In DNA, the CDR3 is TGCAGTGCTATACAGGGTTCCTTCACAGATACGCAGTATTTT. This sequence encodes CSAIQGSFTDTQYF.